The sample holds a few counts of the clone carrying this T cell receptor (beta chain). This sample was taken from a study of blood T cell repertoires in COVID-19. Libraries were prepared by immunoSEQ multiplex PCR; TCRdb keeps only in-frame clonotypes and omits some of them. The data contain some 140,000 clones, 65% to 90% of them singletons. Germline V gives CDR1 SEHNR, CDR2 FQNEAQ (reference sequence). The CDR3 contains 12 residues. Trimming took 3 bases from V and 4 from J, leaving 6 bases between them. The gene calls are TRBV7-9 and TRBJ1-2; D is uncertain. This clonotype originated in an older woman with COVID-19, enrolled during active disease. The sequencing input was peripheral blood. CDR3 sequence reads: CASSLSFYGYTF. For the CDR3, the DNA is TGTGCCAGCAGCTTGAGTTTCTATGGCTACACCTTC.